The present T cell receptor (delta chain) was sequenced within a study of γδ T cells in repeated Plasmodium falciparum infection. Across the whole study: Timepoints: baseline, immediately before selected infections, and 21 days after every infection.

TCRdb reapplied CATT to the multiplex PCR reads. Here the sample spans around 82,000 delta-chain clones, roughly 1.4% being singletons. This clone has at least ten counts. Material for sequencing was gamma-delta T cells from blood. This TCR derives from a pool of human donors (malaria-infected and uninfected, not separated).

The DNA of the CDR3 is TGTGCCTGTGACACCCTCCGAAATACTGGGGGAGGGAAGGGAACCGATAAACTCATCTTT. Protein product: CACDTLRNTGGGKGTDKLIF. The genes are TRDV2 and TRDJ1; TRDD3 aligns across 9 bases. No J segment appears in TCRdb, so it was assigned here by matching the sequence to germline. The V gene's germline CDR1 is GEAIGNYY and CDR2 EKD. V lost 0 bases, J lost 2 bases, and 18 bases stayed unmatched. The CDR3 length is 20 residues.